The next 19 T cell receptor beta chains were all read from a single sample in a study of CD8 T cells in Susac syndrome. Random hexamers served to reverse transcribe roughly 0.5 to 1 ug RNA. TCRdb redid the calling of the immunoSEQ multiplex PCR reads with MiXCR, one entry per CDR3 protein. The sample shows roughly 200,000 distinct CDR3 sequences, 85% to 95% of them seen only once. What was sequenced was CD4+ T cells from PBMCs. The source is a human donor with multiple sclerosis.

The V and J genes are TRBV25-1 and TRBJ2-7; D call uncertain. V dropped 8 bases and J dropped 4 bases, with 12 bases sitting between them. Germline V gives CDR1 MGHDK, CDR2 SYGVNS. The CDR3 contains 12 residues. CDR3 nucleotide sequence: TGTGCCAGCGGGTCCGCGTTATACGAGCAGTACTTC. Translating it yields CASGSALYEQYF.

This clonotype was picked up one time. In DNA, the CDR3 is TGTGCCAGCAGCTTAGGGGGCGCGGCTGAGCAGTTCTTC. This codes for CASSLGGAAEQFF. The chain joins TRBV13 to TRBJ2-1; D unresolved. V lost 0 bases to trimming and J lost 9 bases, with 9 bases between them. The germline gives CDR1 PRHDT, CDR2 FYEKMQ (reference sequence). This CDR3 region has 13 residues.

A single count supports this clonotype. DNA of the CDR3: TGTGCCAAAAGAGGATCCCCTCATATCATCACAGATACGCAGTATTTT. Its translation: CAKRGSPHIITDTQYF. The chain couples TRBV24-1 to TRBJ2-3; D not certain. This CDR3 comprises 16 residues. Germline-derived CDR1 and CDR2 are KGHDR and SFDVKD. V lost 11 bases and J 2 bases, leaving 22 bases between the germline ends.

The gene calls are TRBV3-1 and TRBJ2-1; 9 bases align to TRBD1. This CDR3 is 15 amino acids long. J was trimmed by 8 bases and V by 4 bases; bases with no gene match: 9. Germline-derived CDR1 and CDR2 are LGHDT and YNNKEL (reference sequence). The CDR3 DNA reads TGTGCCAGCAGCCGACCGGGACAGGGCGTGGATGAGCAGTTCTTC. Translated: CASSRPGQGVDEQFF.

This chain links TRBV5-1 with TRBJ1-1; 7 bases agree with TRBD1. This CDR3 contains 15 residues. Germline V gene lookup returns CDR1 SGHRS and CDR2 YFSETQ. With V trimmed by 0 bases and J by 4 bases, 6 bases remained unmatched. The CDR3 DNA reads TGCGCCAGCAGCTTGGCCCAGCAGGGGGGCACTGAAGCTTTCTTT. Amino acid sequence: CASSLAQQGGTEAFF.

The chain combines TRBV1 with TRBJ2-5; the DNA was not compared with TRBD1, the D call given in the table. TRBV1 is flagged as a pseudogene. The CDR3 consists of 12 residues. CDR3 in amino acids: CTILGAQETQYF. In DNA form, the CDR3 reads TGCACCATCCTCGGGGCCCAAGAGACCCAGTACTTC.

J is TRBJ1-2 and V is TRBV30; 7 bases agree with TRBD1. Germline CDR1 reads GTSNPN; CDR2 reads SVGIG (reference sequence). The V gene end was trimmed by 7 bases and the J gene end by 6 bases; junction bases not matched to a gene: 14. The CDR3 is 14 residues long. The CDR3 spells CAFHTGALGDGYTF. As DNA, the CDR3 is TGTGCCTTCCACACAGGGGCGCTGGGCGATGGCTACACCTTC.

The CDR3: CASLVDRARNSPLHF. In DNA form, the CDR3 reads TGTGCCAGCCTAGTCGACAGGGCCCGCAATTCACCCCTCCACTTT. The chain links TRBV2 to TRBJ1-6; 7 bases are shared with TRBD1. Germline V gives CDR1 SNHLY, CDR2 FYNNEI. With V trimmed by 8 bases and J by 7 bases, 11 bases remained unmatched. This CDR3 contains 15 residues. Together with reference TRBV2 and TRBJ1-6, the CDR3 gives the full variable domain: EPEVTQTPSHQVTQMGQEVILRCVPISNHLYFYWYRQILGQKVEFLVSFYNNEISEKSEIFDDQFSVERPDGSNFTLKIRSTKLEDSAMYFCASLVDRARNSPLHFGNGTRLTVT.

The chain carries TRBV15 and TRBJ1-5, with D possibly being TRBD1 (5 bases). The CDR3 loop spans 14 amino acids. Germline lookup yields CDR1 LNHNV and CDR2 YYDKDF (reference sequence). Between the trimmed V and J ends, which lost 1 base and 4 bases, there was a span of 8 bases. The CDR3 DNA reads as TGTGCCACCAGCAGAGGAGGGGAAAATCAGCCCCAGCATTTT. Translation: CATSRGGENQPQHF. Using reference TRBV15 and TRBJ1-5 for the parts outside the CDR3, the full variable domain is DAMVIQNPRYQVTQFGKPVTLSCSQTLNHNVMYWYQQKSSQAPKLLFHYYDKDFNNEADTPDNFQSRRPNTSFCFLDIRSPGLGDTAMYLCATSRGGENQPQHFGDGTRLSIL.

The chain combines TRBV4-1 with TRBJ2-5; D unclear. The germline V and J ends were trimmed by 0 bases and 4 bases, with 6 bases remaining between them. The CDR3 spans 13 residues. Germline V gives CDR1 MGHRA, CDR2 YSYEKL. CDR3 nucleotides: TGCGCCAGCAGCCAAGATGCGGCAGAGACCCAGTACTTC. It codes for CASSQDAAETQYF.

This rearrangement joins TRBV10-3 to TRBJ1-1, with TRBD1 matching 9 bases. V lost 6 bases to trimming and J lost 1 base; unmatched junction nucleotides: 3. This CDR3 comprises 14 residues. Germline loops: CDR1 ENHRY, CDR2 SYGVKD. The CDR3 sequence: CAISPTGGNTEAFF. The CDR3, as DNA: TGTGCCATCAGCCCGACAGGGGGGAACACTGAAGCTTTCTTT.

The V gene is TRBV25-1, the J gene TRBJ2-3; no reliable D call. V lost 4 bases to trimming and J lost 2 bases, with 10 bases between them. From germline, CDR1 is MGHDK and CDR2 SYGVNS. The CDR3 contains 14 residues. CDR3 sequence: CASSVGILTDTQYF. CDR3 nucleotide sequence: TGTGCCAGCAGTGTGGGCATCCTCACAGATACGCAGTATTTT.

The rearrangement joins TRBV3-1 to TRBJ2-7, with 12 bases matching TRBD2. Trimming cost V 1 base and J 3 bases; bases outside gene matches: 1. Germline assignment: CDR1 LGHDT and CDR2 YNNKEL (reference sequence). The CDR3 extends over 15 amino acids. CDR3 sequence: CASSQATSGGYEQYF. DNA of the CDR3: TGTGCCAGCAGCCAAGCGACTAGCGGGGGCTACGAGCAGTACTTC.

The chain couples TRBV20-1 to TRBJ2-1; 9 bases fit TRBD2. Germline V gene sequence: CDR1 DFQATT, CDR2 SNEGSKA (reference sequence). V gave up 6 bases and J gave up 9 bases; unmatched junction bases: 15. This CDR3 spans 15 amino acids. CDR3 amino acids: CSAPPGSGGGSEQFF. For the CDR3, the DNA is TGCAGTGCGCCCCCGGGTAGCGGGGGAGGAAGTGAGCAGTTCTTC.

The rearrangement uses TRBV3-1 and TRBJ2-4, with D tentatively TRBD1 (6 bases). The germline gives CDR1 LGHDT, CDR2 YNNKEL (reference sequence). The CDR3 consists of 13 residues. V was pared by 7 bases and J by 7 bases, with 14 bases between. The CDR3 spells CASTGTPGNIQYF. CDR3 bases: TGTGCCAGCACCGGGACACCGGGGAACATTCAGTACTTC.

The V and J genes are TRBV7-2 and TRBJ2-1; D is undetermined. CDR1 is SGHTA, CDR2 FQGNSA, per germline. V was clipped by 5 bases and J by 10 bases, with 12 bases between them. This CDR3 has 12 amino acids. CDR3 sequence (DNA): TGTGCCAGCAGCCTGGCGGCAGGCGAGCAGTTCTTC. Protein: CASSLAAGEQFF.

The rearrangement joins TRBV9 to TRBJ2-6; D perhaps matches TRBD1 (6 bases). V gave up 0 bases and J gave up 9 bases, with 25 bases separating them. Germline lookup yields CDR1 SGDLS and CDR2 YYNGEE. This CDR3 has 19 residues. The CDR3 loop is CASSVVPGHTGTQGNVLTF. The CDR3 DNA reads TGTGCCAGCAGCGTAGTCCCAGGGCACACAGGCACACAGGGCAACGTCCTGACTTTC.

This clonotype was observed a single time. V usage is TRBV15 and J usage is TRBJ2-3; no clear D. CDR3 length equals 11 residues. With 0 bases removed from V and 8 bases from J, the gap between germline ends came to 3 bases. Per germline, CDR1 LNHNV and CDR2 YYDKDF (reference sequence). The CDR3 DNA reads TGTGCCACCAGCAGAGATTTTACGCAGTATTTT. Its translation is CATSRDFTQYF.

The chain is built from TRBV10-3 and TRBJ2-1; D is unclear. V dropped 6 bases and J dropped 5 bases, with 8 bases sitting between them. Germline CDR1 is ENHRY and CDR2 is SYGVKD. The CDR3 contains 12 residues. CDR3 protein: CAISRRNNEQFF. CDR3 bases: TGTGCCATCAGCCGACGGAACAATGAGCAGTTCTTC.